Detailed here is one T cell receptor beta chain. The antigen remains undetermined. This entry is derived from a study of cytomegalovirus exposure and HLA in healthy donors. General study points: Sequence variants that were highly shared formed a cluster that was likely a sequencing artifact.

In the PCR, 60 Vbeta and 13 Jbeta primers were used. Profiling relied on immunoSEQ multiplex PCR, and the TCRdb table lists in-frame clones only, not all of them. The profile shows about 190,000 clones, around 81% of them singletons. CDR3 length: 14 amino acids. The chain links TRBV1 to TRBJ2-1; TRBD2, the table's D call, lacks a check against the DNA. TRBV1 is noted as a pseudogene. The sequence was obtained from a woman between 18 and 29 years old in good health and CMV-seropositive. The sequencing input was PBMCs. CDR3 protein: CTSSPRERGGPEFF. In DNA, the CDR3 is TGCACCAGCAGCCCCCGCGAGCGGGGGGGCCCGGAGTTCTTC.